This is a list of T cell receptor beta chains from one sample in a study of post-analysis software for immune sequencing data. TCRdb redid the calling of the PCR reads with MiXCR, one entry per CDR3 protein. The data hold around 770,000 distinct CDR3 sequences, with roughly 50% observed a single time. Sequencing was performed on blood. These receptors were obtained from a girl between 10 and 17 years old with multiple sclerosis. Each CDR3 is given with its conserved first and last residue. A D gene is named only where the DNA matches it firmly. Expanded clones are given a class, and other clones once, few, many or no size at all.

CDR3aa: CASSFPTAFGNEQFF
CDR3nt: TGTGCCAGCAGTTTCCCCACGGCCTTCGGCAATGAGCAGTTCTTC
j_gene: TRBJ2-1
abundance: .
v_gene: TRBV12-3/TRBV12-4
d_gene: .

CDR3aa: CASSQDVGTDNADTQYF
CDR3nt: TGCGCCAGCAGCCAAGATGTGGGCACGGACAACGCAGATACGCAGTATTTT
j_gene: TRBJ2-3
abundance: .
v_gene: TRBV4-3
d_gene: .

CDR3aa: CASSLPGGAGANVLTF
CDR3nt: TGTGCCAGCAGCTTACCCGGGGGAGCTGGGGCCAACGTCCTGACTTTC
j_gene: TRBJ2-6
abundance: few
v_gene: TRBV7-9
d_gene: .

CDR3aa: CSAARLFTSTDTQYF
CDR3nt: TGCAGTGCTGCCCGTCTATTCACTAGCACAGATACGCAGTATTTT
j_gene: TRBJ2-3
abundance: .
v_gene: TRBV20-1
d_gene: .

CDR3aa: CASSPSRAGDTQYF
CDR3nt: TGTGCCAGCAGCCCTAGCCGCGCGGGAGATACGCAGTATTTT
j_gene: TRBJ2-3
abundance: .
v_gene: TRBV4-2
d_gene: .

CDR3aa: CASSQAFSGSSYNEQFF
CDR3nt: TGTGCCAGCAGCCAAGCATTCAGCGGGAGCTCCTACAATGAGCAGTTCTTC
j_gene: TRBJ2-1
abundance: .
v_gene: TRBV4-2
d_gene: TRBD2

CDR3aa: CASSFGSSVYNEQFF
CDR3nt: TGTGCCAGCAGTTTTGGGTCCAGTGTCTACAATGAGCAGTTCTTC
j_gene: TRBJ2-1
abundance: .
v_gene: TRBV12-3/TRBV12-4
d_gene: .

CDR3aa: CASSQDRSREQYF
CDR3nt: TGTGCCAGCAGCCAAGACAGGTCGCGAGAGCAGTACTTC
j_gene: TRBJ2-7
abundance: .
v_gene: TRBV3-1
d_gene: .

CDR3aa: CASSLGASGISYEQYF
CDR3nt: TGTGCCAGCAGCTTAGGCGCTAGCGGGATCTCCTACGAGCAGTACTTC
j_gene: TRBJ2-7
abundance: .
v_gene: TRBV7-4
d_gene: TRBD2

CDR3aa: CRASGAYEQYF
CDR3nt: TGCAGGGCTAGCGGGGCCTACGAGCAGTACTTC
j_gene: TRBJ2-7
abundance: .
v_gene: TRBV20-1
d_gene: TRBD2

CDR3aa: CASSLLRGASYNEQFF
CDR3nt: TGTGCCAGCAGCTTATTGCGGGGAGCCTCCTACAATGAGCAGTTCTTC
j_gene: TRBJ2-1
abundance: .
v_gene: TRBV7-9
d_gene: .

CDR3aa: CASSPFTASYNEQFF
CDR3nt: TGTGCCAGCAGCCCCTTCACGGCCTCCTACAATGAGCAGTTCTTC
j_gene: TRBJ2-1
abundance: few
v_gene: TRBV27
d_gene: .

CDR3aa: CSARDVNYEQYF
CDR3nt: TGCAGTGCTAGAGATGTTAACTACGAGCAGTACTTC
j_gene: TRBJ2-7
abundance: .
v_gene: TRBV20-1
d_gene: .

CDR3aa: CSARTPDRGLGTDTQYF
CDR3nt: TGCAGTGCTAGAACCCCAGACAGGGGGCTCGGCACAGATACGCAGTATTTT
j_gene: TRBJ2-3
abundance: .
v_gene: TRBV20-1
d_gene: TRBD1

CDR3aa: CASSLTSRQFF
CDR3nt: TGTGCCAGCAGTTTGACTAGCCGCCAGTTCTTC
j_gene: TRBJ2-1
abundance: many
v_gene: TRBV2
d_gene: TRBD2

CDR3aa: CASSPPGVSPRGADTQYF
CDR3nt: TGTGCCAGCAGCCCCCCCGGGGTTAGCCCAAGGGGGGCGGATACGCAGTATTTT
j_gene: TRBJ2-3
abundance: .
v_gene: TRBV7-3
d_gene: .